Included here is one T cell receptor (beta chain) sequence, with context. Its antigen is still unknown. The V gene lost 8 bases and the J gene lost 5 bases, with 9 bases spanning the gap. Germline-derived CDR1 and CDR2 are MNHEY and SMNVEV (reference sequence). The CDR3 is 11 residues long. The time point: naive CD8 control sorted from an acute-time-point sample. Donors were people who inject drugs, followed every 3 months. The assay was immunoSEQ multiplex PCR, and TCRdb's table has in-frame clones only and misses some. The sample shows tens of thousands of clones, 87% of them seen only once. These data are taken from a study of CD8 T cells in acute hepatitis C reinfection. Across the study: CD8+ T cells specific for HCV NS3-1073 were sequenced.

Study-wide results and limits: Preferential TRBV04 and TRBV06 usage appeared in all groups and was not explained by the naive pool.

Sample: naive CD8+ T cells from PBMCs. The genes are TRBV27 and TRBJ1-1; D is ambiguous. This clonotype originated in a man aged 30 to 39 with chronic hepatitis C. CDR3 region: CASLSGTEAFF. CDR3 in DNA: TGTGCCAGCTTAAGTGGGACTGAAGCTTTCTTT.